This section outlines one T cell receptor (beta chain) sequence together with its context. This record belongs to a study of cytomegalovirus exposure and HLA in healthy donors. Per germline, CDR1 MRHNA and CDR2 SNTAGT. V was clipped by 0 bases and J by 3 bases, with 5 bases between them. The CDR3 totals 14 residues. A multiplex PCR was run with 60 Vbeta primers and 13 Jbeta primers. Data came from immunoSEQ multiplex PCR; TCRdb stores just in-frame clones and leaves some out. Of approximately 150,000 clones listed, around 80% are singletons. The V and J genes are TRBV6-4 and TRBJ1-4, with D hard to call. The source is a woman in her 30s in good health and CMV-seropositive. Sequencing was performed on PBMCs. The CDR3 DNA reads TGTGCCAGCAGTGACTCCGGTCCTAATGAAAAACTGTTTTTT. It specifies CASSDSGPNEKLFF.